This T cell receptor beta chain was documented in a study of blood T cell repertoires in COVID-19. On the study more broadly: Researchers got acute and convalescent COVID-19 samples from the United States, Italy and Spain. From T cells, B-cell-depleted T cells, or PBMCs came the material, which was cDNA or gDNA.

Germline V gives CDR1 SGHVS, CDR2 FQNEAQ. After removal of 2 bases from V and 3 bases from J, the junction contained 7 bases not matched to a gene. There are 16 residues in the CDR3. Per the original methods: For nucleated cells, counts were estimated from reference gene primer amplification. Profiling relied on immunoSEQ multiplex PCR, and the TCRdb table lists in-frame clones only, not all of them. V and J calls and clone size come straight from that table; D and trimming were deduced from the DNA. The sample includes roughly 200,000 clones, roughly 85% of them seen just once. This chain connects TRBV7-8 to TRBJ1-2; 9 bases fit TRBD1. The sequencing input was peripheral blood. The receptor comes from a woman aged 18-29 years who had recovered from COVID-19. The CDR3: CASSLSGRDRDYGYTF. CDR3 nucleotide sequence: TGTGCCAGCAGCTTAAGTGGACGGGACAGGGACTATGGCTACACCTTC.